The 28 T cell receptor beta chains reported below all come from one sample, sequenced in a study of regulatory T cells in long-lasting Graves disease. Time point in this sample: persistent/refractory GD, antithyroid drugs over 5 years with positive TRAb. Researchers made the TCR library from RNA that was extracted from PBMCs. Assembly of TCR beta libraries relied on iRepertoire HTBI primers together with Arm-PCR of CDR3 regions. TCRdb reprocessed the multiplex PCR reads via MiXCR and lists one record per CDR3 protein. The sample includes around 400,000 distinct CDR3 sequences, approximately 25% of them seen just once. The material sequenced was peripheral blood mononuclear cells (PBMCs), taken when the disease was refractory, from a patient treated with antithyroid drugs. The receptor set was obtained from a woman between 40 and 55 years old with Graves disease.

CDR3: CASSFPGQGNTIYF. DNA for the CDR3: TGTGCCAGCAGTTTCCCGGGACAGGGAAACACCATATATTTT. The V call is TRBV28, the J call TRBJ1-3; TRBD1 agrees at 7 bases. The CDR3 extends over 14 amino acids. The germline V gene has CDR1 MDHEN and CDR2 SYDVKM. After removal of 3 bases from V and 4 bases from J, the junction contained 3 bases not matched to a gene.

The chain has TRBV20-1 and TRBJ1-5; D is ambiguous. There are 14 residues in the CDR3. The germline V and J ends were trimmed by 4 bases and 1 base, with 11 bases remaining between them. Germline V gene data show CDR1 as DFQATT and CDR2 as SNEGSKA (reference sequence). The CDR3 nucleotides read TGCAGTGCTATCCACTTGGGGAGCAATCAGCCCCAGCATTTT. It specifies CSAIHLGSNQPQHF.

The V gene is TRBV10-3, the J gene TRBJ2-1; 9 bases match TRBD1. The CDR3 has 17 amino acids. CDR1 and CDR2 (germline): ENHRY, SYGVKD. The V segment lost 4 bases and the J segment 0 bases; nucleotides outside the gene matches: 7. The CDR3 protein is CAISAWTGDSSYNEQFF. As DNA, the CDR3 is TGTGCCATCAGTGCATGGACAGGGGACAGCTCCTACAATGAGCAGTTCTTC.

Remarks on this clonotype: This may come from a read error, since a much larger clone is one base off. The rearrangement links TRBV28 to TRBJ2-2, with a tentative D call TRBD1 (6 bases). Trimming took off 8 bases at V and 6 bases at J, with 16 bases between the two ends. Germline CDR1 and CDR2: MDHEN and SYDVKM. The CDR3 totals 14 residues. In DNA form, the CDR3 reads TGTGCCAGCGGCACGGACAGTTTCGCCGGGGAGCTGTTTTTT. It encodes CASGTDSFAGELFF.

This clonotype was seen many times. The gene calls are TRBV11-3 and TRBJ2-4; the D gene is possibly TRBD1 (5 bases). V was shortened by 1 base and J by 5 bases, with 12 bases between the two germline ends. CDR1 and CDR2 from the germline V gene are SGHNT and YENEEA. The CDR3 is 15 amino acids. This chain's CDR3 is CASSLGLEGENIQYF. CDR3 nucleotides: TGTGCCAGCAGCTTAGGCCTAGAAGGGGAAAACATTCAGTACTTC.

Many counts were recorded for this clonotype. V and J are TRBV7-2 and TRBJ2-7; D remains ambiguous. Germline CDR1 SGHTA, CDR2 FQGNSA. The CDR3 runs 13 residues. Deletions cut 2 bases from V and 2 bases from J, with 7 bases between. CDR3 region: CASSLQLTYEQYF. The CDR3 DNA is TGTGCCAGCAGCTTACAACTAACCTACGAGCAGTACTTC.

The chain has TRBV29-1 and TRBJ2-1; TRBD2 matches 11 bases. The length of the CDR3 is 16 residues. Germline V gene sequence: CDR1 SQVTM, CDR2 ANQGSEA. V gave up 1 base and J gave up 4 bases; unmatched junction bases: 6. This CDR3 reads CSVEVGGTSGYNEQFF. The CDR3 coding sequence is TGCAGCGTTGAAGTTGGGGGGACTAGCGGATACAATGAGCAGTTCTTC.

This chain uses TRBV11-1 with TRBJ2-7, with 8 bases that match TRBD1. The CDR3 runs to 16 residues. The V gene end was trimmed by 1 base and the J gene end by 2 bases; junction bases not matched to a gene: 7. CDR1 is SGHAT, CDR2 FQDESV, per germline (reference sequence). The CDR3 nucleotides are TGTGCCAGCAGCTTAGGGGAAGGCAGGGGGCCCTACGAGCAGTACTTC. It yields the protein CASSLGEGRGPYEQYF.

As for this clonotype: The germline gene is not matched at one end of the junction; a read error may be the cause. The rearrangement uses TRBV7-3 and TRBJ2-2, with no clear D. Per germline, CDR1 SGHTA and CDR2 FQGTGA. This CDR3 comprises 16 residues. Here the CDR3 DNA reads TGCGCCAGCAGCTTAACTGGAAACCTCAACACCGGGGAGCTGTTTTTT. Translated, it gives CASSLTGNLNTGELFF.

The CDR3 sequence: CASSPWGLAEEETQYF. The CDR3 nucleotides read TGTGCCAGTAGTCCTTGGGGACTAGCGGAAGAAGAGACCCAGTACTTC. The genes are TRBV19 and TRBJ2-5; 11 bases are shared with TRBD2. CDR1 and CDR2 (germline): LNHDA, SQIVND (reference sequence). This CDR3 is built from 16 residues. V trimming: 5 bases; J trimming: 3 bases; junction bases outside the gene matches: 8.

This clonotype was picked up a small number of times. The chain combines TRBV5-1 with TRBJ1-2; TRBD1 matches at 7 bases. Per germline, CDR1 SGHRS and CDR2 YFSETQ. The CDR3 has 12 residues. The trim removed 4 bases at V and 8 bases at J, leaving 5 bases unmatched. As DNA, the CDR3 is TGCGCCAGCAGCCTCACAGGGGAGGGCTACACCTTC. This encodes CASSLTGEGYTF.

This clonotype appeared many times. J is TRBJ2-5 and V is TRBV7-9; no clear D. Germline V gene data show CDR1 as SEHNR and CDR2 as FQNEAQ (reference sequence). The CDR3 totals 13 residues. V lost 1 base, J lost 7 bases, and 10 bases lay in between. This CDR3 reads CASSLGEPGTQYF. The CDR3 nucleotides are TGTGCCAGCAGCTTAGGGGAACCCGGGACCCAGTACTTC.

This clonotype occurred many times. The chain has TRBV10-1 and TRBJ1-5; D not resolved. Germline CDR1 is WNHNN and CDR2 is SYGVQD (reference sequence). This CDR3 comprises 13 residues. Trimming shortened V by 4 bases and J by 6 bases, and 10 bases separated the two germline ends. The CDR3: CASSGTPGQPQHF. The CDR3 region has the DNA TGCGCCAGCAGTGGGACGCCGGGTCAGCCCCAGCATTTT.

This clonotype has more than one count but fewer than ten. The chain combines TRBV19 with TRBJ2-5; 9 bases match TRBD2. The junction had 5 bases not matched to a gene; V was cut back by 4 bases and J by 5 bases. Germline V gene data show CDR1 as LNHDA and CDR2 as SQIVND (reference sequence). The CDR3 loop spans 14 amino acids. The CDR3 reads CASSRSGRRETQYF. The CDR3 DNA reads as TGTGCCAGTAGTAGGAGCGGGAGGAGGGAGACCCAGTACTTC.

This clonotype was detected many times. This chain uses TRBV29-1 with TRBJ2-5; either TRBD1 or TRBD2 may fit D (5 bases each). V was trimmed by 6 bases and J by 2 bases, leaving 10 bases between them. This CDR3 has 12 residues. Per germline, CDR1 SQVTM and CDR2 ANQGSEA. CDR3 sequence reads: CSVGDRQETQYF. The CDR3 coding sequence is TGCAGCGTAGGGGACCGACAAGAGACCCAGTACTTC. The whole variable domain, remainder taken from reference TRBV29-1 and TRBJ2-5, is SAVISQKPSRDICQRGTSLTIQCQVDSQVTMMFWYRQQPGQSLTLIATANQGSEATYESGFVIDKFPISRPNLTFSTLTVSNMSPEDSSIYLCSVGDRQETQYFGPGTRLLVL.

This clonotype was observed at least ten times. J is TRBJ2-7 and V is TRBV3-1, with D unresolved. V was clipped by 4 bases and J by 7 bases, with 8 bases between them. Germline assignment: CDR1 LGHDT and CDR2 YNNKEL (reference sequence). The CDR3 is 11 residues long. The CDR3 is CASSRTWEQYF. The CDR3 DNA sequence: TGTGCCAGCAGCCGGACCTGGGAGCAGTACTTC.

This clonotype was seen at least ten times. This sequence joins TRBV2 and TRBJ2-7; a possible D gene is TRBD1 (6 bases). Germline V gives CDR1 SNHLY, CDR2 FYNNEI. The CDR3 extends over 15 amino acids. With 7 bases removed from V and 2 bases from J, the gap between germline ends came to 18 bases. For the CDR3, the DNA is TGTGCCAGCACCTATACAGGGTTCGGCGCCTACGAGCAGTACTTC. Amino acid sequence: CASTYTGFGAYEQYF.

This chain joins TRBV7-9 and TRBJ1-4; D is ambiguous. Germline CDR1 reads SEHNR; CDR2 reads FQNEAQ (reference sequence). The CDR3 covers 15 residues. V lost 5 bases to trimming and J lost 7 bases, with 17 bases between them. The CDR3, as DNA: TGTGCCAGCAGCCGCTGGGAGGCGGATCTTGAAAAACTGTTTTTT. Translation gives CASSRWEADLEKLFF.

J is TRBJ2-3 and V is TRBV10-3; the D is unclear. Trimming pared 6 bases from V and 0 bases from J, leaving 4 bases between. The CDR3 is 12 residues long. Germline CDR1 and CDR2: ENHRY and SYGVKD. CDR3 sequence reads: CAIRSSTDTQYF. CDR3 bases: TGTGCCATCAGGAGCAGCACAGATACGCAGTATTTT.

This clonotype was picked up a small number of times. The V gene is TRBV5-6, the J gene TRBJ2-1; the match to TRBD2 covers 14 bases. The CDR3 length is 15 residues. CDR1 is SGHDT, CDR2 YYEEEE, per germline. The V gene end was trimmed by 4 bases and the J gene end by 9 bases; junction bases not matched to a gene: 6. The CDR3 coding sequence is TGTGCCAGCAGCCAGGGACTAGCGGGAGAAGGTGAGCAGTTCTTC. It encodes CASSQGLAGEGEQFF. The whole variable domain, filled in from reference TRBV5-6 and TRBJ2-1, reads DAGVTQSPTHLIKTRGQQVTLRCSPKSGHDTVSWYQQALGQGPQFIFQYYEEEERQRGNFPDRFSGHQFPNYSSELNVNALLLGDSALYLCASSQGLAGEGEQFFGPGTRLTVL.

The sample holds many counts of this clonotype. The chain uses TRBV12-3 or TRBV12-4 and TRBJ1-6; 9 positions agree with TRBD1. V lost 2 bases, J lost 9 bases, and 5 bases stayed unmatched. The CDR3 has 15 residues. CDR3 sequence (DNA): TGTGCCAGCAGTTTATGGGACAGGGACGGTTCACCCCTCCACTTT. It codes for CASSLWDRDGSPLHF.

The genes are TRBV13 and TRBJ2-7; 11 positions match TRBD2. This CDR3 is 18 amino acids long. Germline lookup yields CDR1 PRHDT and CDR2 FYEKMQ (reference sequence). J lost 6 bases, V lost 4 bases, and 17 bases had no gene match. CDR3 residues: CASSSRTGTSGPLGEQYF. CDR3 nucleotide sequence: TGTGCCAGCAGCTCCCGGACAGGGACTAGCGGACCCCTGGGCGAGCAGTACTTC.

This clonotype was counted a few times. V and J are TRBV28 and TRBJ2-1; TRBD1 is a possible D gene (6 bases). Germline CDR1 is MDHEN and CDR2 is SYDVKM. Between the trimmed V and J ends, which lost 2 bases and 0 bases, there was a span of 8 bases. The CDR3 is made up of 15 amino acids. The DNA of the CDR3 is TGTGCCAGCAGTTTACGGACAGACTCCTACAATGAGCAGTTCTTC. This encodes CASSLRTDSYNEQFF.

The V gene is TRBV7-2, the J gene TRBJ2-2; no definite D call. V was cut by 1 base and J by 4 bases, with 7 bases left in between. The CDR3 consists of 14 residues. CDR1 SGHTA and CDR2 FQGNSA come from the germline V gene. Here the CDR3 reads CASSLGMFTGELFF. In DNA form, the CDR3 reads TGTGCCAGCAGCTTAGGGATGTTCACCGGGGAGCTGTTTTTT. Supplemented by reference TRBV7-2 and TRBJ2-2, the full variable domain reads GAGVSQSPSNKVTEKGKDVELRCDPISGHTALYWYRQSLGQGLEFLIYFQGNSAPDKSGLPSDRFSAERTGGSVSTLTIQRTQQEDSAVYLCASSLGMFTGELFFGEGSRLTVL.

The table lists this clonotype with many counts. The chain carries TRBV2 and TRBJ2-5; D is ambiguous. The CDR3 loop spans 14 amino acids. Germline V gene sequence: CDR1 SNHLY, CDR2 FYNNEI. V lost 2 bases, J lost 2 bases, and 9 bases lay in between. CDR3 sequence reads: CASSEWVRQETQYF. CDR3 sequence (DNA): TGTGCCAGCAGTGAATGGGTTAGACAAGAGACCCAGTACTTC.

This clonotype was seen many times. CDR3 nucleotide sequence: TGCAGTGGCGAGACCTACGCGGGAGCCAGCTACGAGCAGTACTTC. Translation gives CSGETYAGASYEQYF. The chain recombines TRBV20-1 with TRBJ2-7; 7 bases fit TRBD2. The CDR3 consists of 15 residues. The junction had 15 bases not matched to a gene; V was cut back by 7 bases and J by 3 bases. The germline V gene has CDR1 DFQATT and CDR2 SNEGSKA (reference sequence).

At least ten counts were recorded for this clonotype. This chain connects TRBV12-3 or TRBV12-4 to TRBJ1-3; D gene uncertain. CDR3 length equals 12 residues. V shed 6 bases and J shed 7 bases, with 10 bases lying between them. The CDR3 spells CASRLAANTIYF. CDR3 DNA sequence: TGTGCCAGCAGGTTGGCGGCGAACACCATATATTTT.

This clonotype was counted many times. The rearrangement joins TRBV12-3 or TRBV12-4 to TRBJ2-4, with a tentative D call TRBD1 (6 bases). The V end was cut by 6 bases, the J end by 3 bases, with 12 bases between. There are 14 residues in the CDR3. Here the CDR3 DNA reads TGTGCCAGCAGCTACCGGGACAACAAAAACATTCAGTACTTC. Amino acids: CASSYRDNKNIQYF.